This T cell receptor beta chain was captured by sequencing in a study of post-analysis software for immune sequencing data. Overall study findings and caveats: TRBV segments more frequent in patients than in controls numbered a few and included TRBV5-6, TRBV5-1 and TRBV20-1. By F measure, strong co-clustering occurred among samples prepared in the same batch.

V dropped 4 bases and J dropped 5 bases, with 9 bases sitting between them. The CDR3 loop spans 14 amino acids. Unique molecular identifiers featured in each of the TCR beta cDNA libraries. TCRdb called the PCR reads again in MiXCR, with one record for every CDR3 protein. The repertoire holds a few hundred thousand distinct CDR3 sequences, with 45% as singletons. This clonotype came up once. Its antigen is unknown. Sample: blood. The V and J genes are TRBV12-3 or TRBV12-4 and TRBJ1-6; D remains unclear. The TCR comes from a girl aged 5 to 17 with multiple sclerosis. The chain's CDR3 is CASSWGRNNSPLHF. Here the CDR3 DNA reads TGTGCCAGCAGTTGGGGTCGGAATAATTCACCCCTCCACTTT.